The present entry profiles one T cell receptor beta chain with its context. It has no known antigen specificity. No per-base quality is available; no much larger clone lies one base away. The sample comes from a study of OX40 agonist ivuxolimab in advanced cancers. At the level of the whole study: Ivuxolimab, which targeted the costimulatory receptor OX40 (CD134), was an agonistic, fully human IgG2 monoclonal antibody. Prior anti-PD-1, anti-PD-L1 or anti-CTLA-4 therapy was permitted, and about 40% of dose-escalation patients had received checkpoint inhibitors. Intravenous ivuxolimab was administered to patients every 2 weeks at six dose levels: 0.01, 0.1, 0.3, 1.5, 3 and 10 mg/kg. Three dose-escalation patients achieved partial responses, one with hepatocellular carcinoma and two with cutaneous melanoma. The point of sequencing TCRbeta in the periphery was to test whether ivuxolimab changed TCR sequence diversity and drove clonal T-cell expansion. The paper covers the monotherapy dose-escalation part of the phase I ivuxolimab trial, which included N ≈ 50 patients. Among the approximately 50 dose-escalation patients, around 19 had hepatocellular carcinoma, approximately 15 melanoma, 9 renal cell carcinoma and 9 head and neck cancer. A male proportion of roughly 80% and a mean age of around 60 years, ranging from about 23 to 79, were recorded for the dose-escalation cohort.

Patients with a history of autoimmune disease or receiving systemic immunosuppression were excluded from the trial. Peripheral blood for TCR sequencing was collected from all dose cohorts at baseline, on cycle 4 day 1, and on cycle 7 day 1. Samples came from an open-label, multicenter, first-in-human phase I dose-escalation trial of ivuxolimab. Adults with locally advanced or metastatic melanoma, renal cell carcinoma, hepatocellular carcinoma or head and neck squamous cell carcinoma were enrolled in the trial. Before TCR sequencing, CD4+ and CD8+ T cells were separately sorted from peripheral blood. Points the paper makes about the study in general: In the 0.1-3.0 mg/kg groups, partial responders were among the patients with the lowest normalized peripheral clonal expansion, particularly in CD8+ T cells. Antigen specificity was not determined for the clonally expanded peripheral T cells. At doses of 0.1 to 3.0 mg/kg, clonal expansion of both CD4+ and CD8+ blood T cells was observed from baseline to week 6. Low levels of normalized T-cell clonal expansion were also seen in some patients who did not respond. After ivuxolimab, expanded clones were on average more numerous among CD8+ T cells than among CD4+ T cells.

For sequencing of the TCRbeta CDR3 region, genomic DNA was extracted from the sorted cells. TCRbeta CDR3 regions were sequenced using the immunoSEQ Assay. TCRdb took over this immuneACCESS table, retaining in-frame rearrangements with V and J assigned. Such tables are incomplete; in checked studies, under half of the missing clones stem from an unresolved V gene, and the remainder is unexplained. The sample table shows under 20,000 clones, and 83% are seen once. 13% of the sample belongs to the ten largest clones. Spanning cysteine to phenylalanine, the CDR3 consists of 14 amino acids. Only the CDR3 region is kept as DNA, spanning 42 bases read in frame from base 1. The V end gives up 8 bases and the J end 11 bases, leaving 16 bases in the junction not matched to a gene. Per the germline V gene (reference sequence), LNHDA is the CDR1 and SQIVND is the CDR2.

The V and J genes are TRBV19 and TRBJ2-5, with 8 bases aligning to TRBD1. This clonotype was sampled from an adult with an advanced solid tumor such as melanoma, head and neck, liver or kidney cancer. The sequencing used CD4+ or CD8+ T cells sorted from blood, collected in a trial of the OX40 agonist ivuxolimab. CDR3 protein: CASASPGQVPGQYF. In nucleotide form, the sequence is TGTGCCAGTGCGAGCCCGGGACAGGTGCCTGGGCAGTACTTC. This CDR3, with the reference TRBV19 and TRBJ2-5 proteins standing in past its ends, gives the full variable domain DGGITQSPKYLFRKEGQNVTLSCEQNLNHDAMYWYRQDPGQGLRLIYYSQIVNDFQKGDIAEGYSVSREKKESFPLTVTSAQKNPTAFYLCASASPGQVPGQYFGPGTRLLVL.